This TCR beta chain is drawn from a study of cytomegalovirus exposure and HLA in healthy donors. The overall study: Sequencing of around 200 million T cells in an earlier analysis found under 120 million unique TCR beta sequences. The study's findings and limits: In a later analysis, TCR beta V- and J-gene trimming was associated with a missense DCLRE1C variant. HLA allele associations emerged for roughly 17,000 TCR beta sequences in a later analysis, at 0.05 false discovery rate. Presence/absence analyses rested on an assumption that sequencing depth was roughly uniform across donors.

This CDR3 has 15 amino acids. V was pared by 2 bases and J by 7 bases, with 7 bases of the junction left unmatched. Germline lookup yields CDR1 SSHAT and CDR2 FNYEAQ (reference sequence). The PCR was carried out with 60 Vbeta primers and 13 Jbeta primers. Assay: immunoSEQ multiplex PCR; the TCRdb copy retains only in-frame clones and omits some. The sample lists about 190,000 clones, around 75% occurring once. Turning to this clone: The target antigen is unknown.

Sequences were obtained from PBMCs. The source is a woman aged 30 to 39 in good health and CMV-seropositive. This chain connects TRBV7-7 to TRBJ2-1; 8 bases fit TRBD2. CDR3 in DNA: TGTGCCAGCAGCTTAACCGGGACTAGAGGGAATGAGCAGTTCTTC. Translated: CASSLTGTRGNEQFF.